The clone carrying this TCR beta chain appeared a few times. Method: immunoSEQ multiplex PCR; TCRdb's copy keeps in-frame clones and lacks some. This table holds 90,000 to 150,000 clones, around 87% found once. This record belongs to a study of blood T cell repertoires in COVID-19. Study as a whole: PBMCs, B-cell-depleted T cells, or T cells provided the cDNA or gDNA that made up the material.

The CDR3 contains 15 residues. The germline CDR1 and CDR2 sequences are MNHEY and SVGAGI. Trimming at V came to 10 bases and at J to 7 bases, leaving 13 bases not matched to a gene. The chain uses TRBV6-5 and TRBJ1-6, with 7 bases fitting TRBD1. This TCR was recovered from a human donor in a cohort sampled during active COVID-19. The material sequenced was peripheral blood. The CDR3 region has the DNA TGTGCCACCCACCGGGACAGTCATAAAAATTCACCCCTCCACTTT. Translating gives CATHRDSHKNSPLHF.